This T cell receptor beta chain was captured in a study of technical replicates of blood from a handful of donors. Some clones are missing from TCRdb's copy, which holds only in-frame ones; the method was immunoSEQ multiplex PCR. Among fewer than 80,000 clones listed, over 85% were seen once. The length of the CDR3 is 15 residues. V shed 5 bases and J 6 bases; nucleotides not matched to a gene: 10. Germline values: CDR1 SGHTA, CDR2 FQGNSA. The genes are TRBV7-2 and TRBJ2-7; 10 nucleotides agree with TRBD2. Input material: PBMCs. The source is a human donor in good health. Some clones in this sample may be carry-over from other donors' samples. CDR3 protein: CASSPQRGGGSEQYF. The DNA for the CDR3 is TGTGCCAGCAGCCCCCAGCGGGGGGGCGGCAGCGAGCAGTACTTC.